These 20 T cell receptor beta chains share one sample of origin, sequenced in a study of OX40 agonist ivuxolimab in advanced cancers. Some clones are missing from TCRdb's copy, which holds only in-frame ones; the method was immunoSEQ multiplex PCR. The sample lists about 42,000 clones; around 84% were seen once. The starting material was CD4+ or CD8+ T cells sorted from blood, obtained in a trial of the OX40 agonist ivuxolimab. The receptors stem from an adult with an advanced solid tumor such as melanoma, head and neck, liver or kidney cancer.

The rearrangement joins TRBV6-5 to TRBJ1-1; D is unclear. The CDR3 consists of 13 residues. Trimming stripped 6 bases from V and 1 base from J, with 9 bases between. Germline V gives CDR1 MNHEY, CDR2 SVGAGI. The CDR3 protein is CASRLGRNTEAFF. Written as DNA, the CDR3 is TGTGCCAGCAGATTGGGCAGGAACACTGAAGCTTTCTTT.

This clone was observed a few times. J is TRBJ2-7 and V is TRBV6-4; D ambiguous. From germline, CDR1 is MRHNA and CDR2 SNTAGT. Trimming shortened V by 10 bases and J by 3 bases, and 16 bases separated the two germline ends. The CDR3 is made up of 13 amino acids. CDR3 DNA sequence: TGTGCCACTCCGCGGCAGGTGAGCTACGAGCAGTACTTC. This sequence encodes CATPRQVSYEQYF.

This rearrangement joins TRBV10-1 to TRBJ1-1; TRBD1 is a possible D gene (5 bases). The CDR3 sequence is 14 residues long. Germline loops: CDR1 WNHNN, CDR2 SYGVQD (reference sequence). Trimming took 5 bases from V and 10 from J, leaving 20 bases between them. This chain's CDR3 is CASSFLLPLGRAFF. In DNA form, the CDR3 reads TGCGCCAGCAGTTTTCTCCTTCCCCTGGGGCGAGCTTTCTTT.

The CDR3 DNA follows: TGTGCCAGCAGCCGTGGGGTTAACAATCAGCCCCAGCATTTT. It specifies CASSRGVNNQPQHF. The J gene is TRBJ1-5, the V gene TRBV5-4; no clear D gene. CDR1 is SGHNT, CDR2 YYREEE, per germline (reference sequence). The length of the CDR3 is 14 residues. Trimming shortened V by 4 bases and J by 3 bases, and 11 bases separated the two germline ends.

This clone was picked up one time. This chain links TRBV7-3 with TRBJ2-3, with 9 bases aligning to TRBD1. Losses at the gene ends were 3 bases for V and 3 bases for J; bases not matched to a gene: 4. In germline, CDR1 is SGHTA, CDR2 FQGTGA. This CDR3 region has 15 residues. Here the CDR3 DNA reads TGTGCCAGCAGCTTTGGGACAGGGAGAACAGATACGCAGTATTTT. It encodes CASSFGTGRTDTQYF.

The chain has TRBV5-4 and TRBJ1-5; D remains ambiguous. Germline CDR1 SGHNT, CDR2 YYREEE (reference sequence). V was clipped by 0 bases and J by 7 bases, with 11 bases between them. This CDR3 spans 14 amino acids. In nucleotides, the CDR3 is TGTGCCAGCAGCTTGGCTCCGGCAGACCAGCCCCAGCATTTT. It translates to CASSLAPADQPQHF.

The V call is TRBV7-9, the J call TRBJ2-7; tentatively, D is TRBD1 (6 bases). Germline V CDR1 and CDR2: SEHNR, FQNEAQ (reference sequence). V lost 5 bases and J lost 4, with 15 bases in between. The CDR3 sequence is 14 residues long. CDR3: CASSPLGAEYEQYV. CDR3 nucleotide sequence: TGTGCCAGCAGCCCATTGGGGGCGGAGTACGAGCAGTACGTC.

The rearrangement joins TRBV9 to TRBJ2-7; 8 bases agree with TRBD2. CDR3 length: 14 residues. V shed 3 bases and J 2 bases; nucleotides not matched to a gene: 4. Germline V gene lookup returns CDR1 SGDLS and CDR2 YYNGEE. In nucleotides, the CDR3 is TGTGCCAGCAGCGCCTTCGGGGGGGCCTACGAGCAGTACTTC. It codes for CASSAFGGAYEQYF.

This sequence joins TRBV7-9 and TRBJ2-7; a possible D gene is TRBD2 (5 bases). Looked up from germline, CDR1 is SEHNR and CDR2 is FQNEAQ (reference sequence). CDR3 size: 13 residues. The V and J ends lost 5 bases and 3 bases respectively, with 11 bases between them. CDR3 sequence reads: CASSGSWGYEQYF. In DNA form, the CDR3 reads TGTGCCAGCAGCGGGAGTTGGGGCTACGAGCAGTACTTC.

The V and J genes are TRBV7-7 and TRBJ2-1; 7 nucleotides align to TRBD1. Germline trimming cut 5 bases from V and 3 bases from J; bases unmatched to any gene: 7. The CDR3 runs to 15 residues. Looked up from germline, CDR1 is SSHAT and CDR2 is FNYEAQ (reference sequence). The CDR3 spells CASSPRTGDYNEQFF. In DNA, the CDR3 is TGTGCCAGCAGCCCCCGGACAGGCGACTACAATGAGCAGTTCTTC.

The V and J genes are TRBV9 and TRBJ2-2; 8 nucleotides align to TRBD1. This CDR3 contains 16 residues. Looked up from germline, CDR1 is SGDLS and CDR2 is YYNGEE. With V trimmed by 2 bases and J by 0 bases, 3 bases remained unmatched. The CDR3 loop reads CASSVSRGPNTGELFF. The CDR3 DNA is TGTGCCAGCAGCGTCAGCAGGGGGCCGAACACCGGGGAGCTGTTTTTT.

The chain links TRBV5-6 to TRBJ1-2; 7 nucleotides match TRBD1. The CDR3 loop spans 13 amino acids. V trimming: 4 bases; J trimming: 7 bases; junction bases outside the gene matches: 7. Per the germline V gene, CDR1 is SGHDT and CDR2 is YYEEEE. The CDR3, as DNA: TGTGCCAGCAGCACCTCGACAGGGTCTGGCTACACCTTC. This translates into CASSTSTGSGYTF.

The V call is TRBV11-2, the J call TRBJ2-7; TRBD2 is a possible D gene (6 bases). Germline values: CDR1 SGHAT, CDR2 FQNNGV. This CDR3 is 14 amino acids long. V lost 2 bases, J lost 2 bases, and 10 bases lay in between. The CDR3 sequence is CASSLYGGAYEQYV. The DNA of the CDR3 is TGTGCCAGCAGCTTATACGGGGGTGCCTACGAGCAGTACGTC.

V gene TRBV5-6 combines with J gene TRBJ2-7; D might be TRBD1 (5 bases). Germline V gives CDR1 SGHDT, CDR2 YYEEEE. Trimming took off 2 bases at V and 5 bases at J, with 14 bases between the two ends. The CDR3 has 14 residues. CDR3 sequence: CASSLGVKGHEQYF. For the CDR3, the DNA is TGTGCCAGCAGCTTAGGGGTTAAGGGCCACGAGCAGTACTTC.

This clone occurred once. In DNA, the CDR3 is TGTGCCAGCAGTTACTCGAGGGGGGATGGCTACACCTTC. Translated: CASSYSRGDGYTF. The gene calls are TRBV6-5 and TRBJ1-2, with TRBD1 as a possible D gene (6 bases). Germline V CDR1 and CDR2: MNHEY, SVGAGI. The length of the CDR3 is 13 residues. V was cut by 0 bases and J by 6 bases, with 8 bases left in between.

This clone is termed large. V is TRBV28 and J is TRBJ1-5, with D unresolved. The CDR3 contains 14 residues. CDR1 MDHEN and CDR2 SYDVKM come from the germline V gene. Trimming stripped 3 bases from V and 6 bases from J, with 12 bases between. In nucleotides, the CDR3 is TGTGCCAGCAGTTTTCAAGGGTACGGTCAGCCCCAGCATTTT. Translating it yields CASSFQGYGQPQHF.

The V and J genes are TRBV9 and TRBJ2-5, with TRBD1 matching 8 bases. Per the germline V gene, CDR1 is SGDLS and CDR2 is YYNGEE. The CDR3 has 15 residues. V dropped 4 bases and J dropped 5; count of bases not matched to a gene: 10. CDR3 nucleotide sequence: TGTGCCAGCAGCACCGGACAGGGCATGGGCGAGACCCAGTACTTC. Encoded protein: CASSTGQGMGETQYF.

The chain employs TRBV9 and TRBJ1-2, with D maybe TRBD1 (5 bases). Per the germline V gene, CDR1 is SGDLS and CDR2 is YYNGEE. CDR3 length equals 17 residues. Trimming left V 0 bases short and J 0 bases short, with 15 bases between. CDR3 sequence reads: CASSVDRRVGSNYGYTF. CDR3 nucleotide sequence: TGTGCCAGCAGCGTAGACCGCAGGGTTGGATCTAACTATGGCTACACCTTC.

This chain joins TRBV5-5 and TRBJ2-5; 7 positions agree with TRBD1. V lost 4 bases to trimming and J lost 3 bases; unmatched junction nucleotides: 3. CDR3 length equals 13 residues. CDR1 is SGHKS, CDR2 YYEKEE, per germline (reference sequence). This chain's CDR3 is CASSQDREETQYF. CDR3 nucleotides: TGTGCCAGCAGCCAAGACAGGGAAGAGACCCAGTACTTC.

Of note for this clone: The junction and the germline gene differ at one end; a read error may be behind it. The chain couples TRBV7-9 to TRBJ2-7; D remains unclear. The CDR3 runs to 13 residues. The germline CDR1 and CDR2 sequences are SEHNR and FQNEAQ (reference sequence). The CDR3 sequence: CAWVPISSYEQCF. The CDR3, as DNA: TGTGCCTGGGTCCCAATCAGCTCCTACGAGCAGTGCTTC.